The 30 T cell receptor beta chains given below trace back to one sample, sequenced in a study of radiation and T cells in renal cell carcinoma. Described time point: blood 4 weeks post-SBRT, at nephrectomy. Specified treatment: 15 Gy SBRT to primary tumor, nephrectomy 4 weeks later. Produced via immunoSEQ multiplex PCR; TCRdb's table is partial and in-frame only. The table has approximately 83,000 clones, around four fifths seen once. The sequencing here drew on blood, taken from a patient whose treatment included radiotherapy and nephrectomy. These TCRs come from a man aged 45 to 65 with renal cell carcinoma.

The chain employs TRBV6-6 and TRBJ2-2; a weak D match, TRBD1 (6 bases). This CDR3 contains 14 residues. From germline, CDR1 is MNHNY and CDR2 SVGAGI (reference sequence). V was clipped by 5 bases and J by 4 bases, with 11 bases between them. CDR3 DNA: TGTGCCAGCAGTGGGGGCGGTTTCACCGGGGAGCTGTTTTTT. Protein sequence: CASSGGGFTGELFF.

The genes are TRBV7-9 and TRBJ2-7; TRBD1 aligns across 8 bases. V was pared by 2 bases and J by 0 bases, with 6 bases of the junction left unmatched. CDR3 size: 16 residues. In germline, CDR1 is SEHNR, CDR2 FQNEAQ (reference sequence). CDR3 protein: CASSLIPQGASYEQYF. The CDR3, as DNA: TGTGCCAGCAGCTTAATTCCGCAGGGGGCCTCCTACGAGCAGTACTTC.

The J gene is TRBJ2-3, the V gene TRBV13; TRBD2 might be the D (6 bases). Germline assignment: CDR1 PRHDT and CDR2 FYEKMQ (reference sequence). V was cut by 2 bases and J by 5 bases, with 14 bases left in between. There are 15 residues in the CDR3. CDR3 region: CASSLRLGGRDTQYF. Written as DNA, the CDR3 is TGTGCCAGCAGCTTACGGTTGGGGGGTAGAGATACGCAGTATTTT.

This clone turned up a few times. The CDR3 nucleotides are TGTGCCAGCAGCTCGAGACAGGGGCGGAGCTCCTACGAGCAGTACTTC. It yields the protein CASSSRQGRSSYEQYF. The chain carries TRBV7-9 and TRBJ2-7, with 8 nucleotides matching TRBD1. CDR3 length equals 16 residues. V shed 4 bases and J 0 bases; nucleotides not matched to a gene: 8. Germline CDR1 SEHNR, CDR2 FQNEAQ (reference sequence).

This clone has a single count. The chain couples TRBV30 to TRBJ1-1, with D perhaps TRBD1 (5 bases). The CDR3 is made up of 12 amino acids. CDR1 is GTSNPN and CDR2 is SVGIG in the germline V gene (reference sequence). Trimming took 3 bases from V and 4 from J, leaving 9 bases between them. This CDR3 reads CAWSGTGTEAFF. CDR3 DNA: TGTGCCTGGAGCGGCACAGGCACTGAAGCTTTCTTT.

The rearrangement links TRBV19 to TRBJ1-4, with TRBD1 matching 7 bases. The V segment lost 5 bases and the J segment 5 bases; nucleotides outside the gene matches: 5. Germline V lookup: CDR1 LNHDA, CDR2 SQIVND (reference sequence). CDR3 length: 14 residues. The CDR3 DNA reads TGTGCCAGTAGTCCTTGGGACAGAAATGAAAAACTGTTTTTT. Amino acid sequence: CASSPWDRNEKLFF.

The J gene is TRBJ2-1, the V gene TRBV5-1; 8 nucleotides match TRBD2. This CDR3 comprises 16 residues. Trimming removed 4 bases from V and 7 bases from J; junction bases left unmatched: 13. Germline V gene sequence: CDR1 SGHRS, CDR2 YFSETQ. CDR3 nucleotide sequence: TGCGCCAGCAGCACGGCCCTCGCGGGAGGATTTAATGAGCAGTTCTTC. Its protein is CASSTALAGGFNEQFF.

CDR3: CASSQSTGSYEQYF. In DNA form, the CDR3 reads TGCGCCAGCAGCCAAAGTACGGGGTCCTACGAGCAGTACTTC. The J gene is TRBJ2-7, the V gene TRBV4-1, with D possibly matching TRBD2 (5 bases). Germline V lookup: CDR1 MGHRA, CDR2 YSYEKL. CDR3 length: 14 amino acids. The germline V and J ends were trimmed by 2 bases and 1 base, with 9 bases remaining between them.

The rearrangement uses TRBV2 and TRBJ1-1; no definite D call. The CDR3 sequence is 13 residues long. Germline V gene lookup returns CDR1 SNHLY and CDR2 FYNNEI. Between the trimmed V and J ends, which lost 5 bases and 6 bases, there was a span of 13 bases. CDR3 sequence: CASSLGWEAEAFF. The CDR3 bases are TGTGCCAGCAGTCTAGGGTGGGAAGCTGAAGCTTTCTTT.

This clone was counted once. The chain carries TRBV4-1 and TRBJ1-5, with D possibly TRBD1 on 6 matching bases. The CDR3 sequence is 17 residues long. The V gene lost 3 bases and the J gene lost 1 base, with 16 bases spanning the gap. CDR1 and CDR2 (germline): MGHRA, YSYEKL. In DNA form, the CDR3 reads TGCGCCAGCAGCCAGGGTTTCGGAAGGGGGAGCAATCAGCCCCAGCATTTT. Its protein product is CASSQGFGRGSNQPQHF.

The gene calls are TRBV7-3 and TRBJ2-3; 7 positions agree with TRBD1. Germline trimming cut 5 bases from V and 1 base from J; bases unmatched to any gene: 6. Germline V CDR1 and CDR2: SGHTA, FQGTGA. The CDR3 extends over 15 amino acids. CDR3 coding DNA: TGTGCCAGCAGCCTGGGACAGCCTGGCACAGATACGCAGTATTTT. This translates into CASSLGQPGTDTQYF.

About this clone: Relative to the germline gene, one junction end is altered; a read error may explain this. V usage is TRBV5-1 and J usage is TRBJ1-4; tentative D call: TRBD1 (5 bases). From germline, CDR1 is SGHRS and CDR2 YFSETQ. This CDR3 spans 16 amino acids. Written as DNA, the CDR3 is TGCGCCAGCAGGTTGGGGGGGACTGCAACTAATGAAAAACTGTTTTTT. The encoded protein is CASRLGGTATNEKLFF.

By share of the sample, this clone is large (0.1 to 1%). The chain has TRBV7-9 and TRBJ2-7, with D uncertain. The germline V and J ends were trimmed by 2 bases and 3 bases, with 11 bases remaining between them. This CDR3 contains 14 residues. Germline values: CDR1 SEHNR, CDR2 FQNEAQ (reference sequence). CDR3 in DNA: TGTGCCAGCAGCTTAACCGGTGTCCACTACGAGCAGTACTTC. It codes for CASSLTGVHYEQYF.

The chain uses TRBV7-3 and TRBJ2-7; tentative D call: TRBD1 (5 bases). Trimming removed 4 bases from V and 9 bases from J, with 10 bases in between. Germline CDR1 SGHTA, CDR2 FQGTGA. CDR3 size: 11 residues. The CDR3 spells CASSSDRGQYF. The CDR3 DNA reads TGTGCCAGCAGCTCCGACAGAGGGCAGTACTTC. Combining the CDR3 with reference TRBV7-3 and TRBJ2-7 gives the whole variable domain GAGVSQTPSNKVTEKGKYVELRCDPISGHTALYWYRQSLGQGPEFLIYFQGTGAADDSGLPNDRFFAVRPEGSVSTLKIQRTERGDSAVYLCASSSDRGQYFGPGTRLTVT.

V usage is TRBV18 and J usage is TRBJ2-7; D gene uncertain. Germline V gene sequence: CDR1 KGHSH, CDR2 LQKENI. The ends were cut back, 3 bases at V and 4 bases at J, with 10 bases in the middle. The CDR3 covers 13 residues. The CDR3 sequence is CASSPVVAYEQYF. CDR3 DNA sequence: TGTGCCAGCTCACCGGTCGTAGCTTACGAGCAGTACTTC.

This clone was observed once. This chain uses TRBV7-9 with TRBJ2-1, with 7 nucleotides matching TRBD2. Germline V gives CDR1 SEHNR, CDR2 FQNEAQ (reference sequence). The V and J ends lost 4 bases and 5 bases, in that order; junction bases with no gene match: 14. The CDR3 is 17 amino acids. The CDR3, as DNA: TGTGCCAGCAGCTCAGCAACTAGGGACTACAAAAACAATGAGCAGTTCTTC. It codes for CASSSATRDYKNNEQFF. Full variable domain (rest looked up from reference TRBV7-9 and TRBJ2-1): DTGVSQNPRHKITKRGQNVTFRCDPISEHNRLYWYRQTLGQGPEFLTYFQNEAQLEKSRLLSDRFSAERPKGSFSTLEIQRTEQGDSAMYLCASSSATRDYKNNEQFFGPGTRLTVL.

J is TRBJ2-2 and V is TRBV9, with D hard to call. From germline, CDR1 is SGDLS and CDR2 YYNGEE. This CDR3 region has 13 residues. Trimming took off 6 bases at V and 3 bases at J, with 9 bases between the two ends. The CDR3 nucleotides are TGTGCCAGCACCCAAAGGGACACCGGGGAGCTGTTTTTT. This codes for CASTQRDTGELFF.

This chain links TRBV5-1 with TRBJ2-3; TRBD2 aligns across 8 bases. The junction had 6 bases not matched to a gene; V was cut back by 0 bases and J by 0 bases. Germline CDR1 reads SGHRS; CDR2 reads YFSETQ. This CDR3 contains 17 residues. The CDR3 DNA reads as TGCGCCAGCAGCTTGGGCGTAGCGGGGACTAGCACAGATACGCAGTATTTT. Its translation: CASSLGVAGTSTDTQYF.

The V and J genes are TRBV13 and TRBJ2-1, with TRBD1 identical over 7 bases. The CDR3 is made up of 16 amino acids. Trimming at V came to 5 bases and at J to 2 bases, leaving 9 bases not matched to a gene. Germline V lookup: CDR1 PRHDT, CDR2 FYEKMQ (reference sequence). Here the CDR3 reads CASSVRGRGTYNEQFF. The CDR3 DNA follows: TGTGCCAGCAGCGTAAGGGGGCGAGGGACCTACAATGAGCAGTTCTTC.

The chain carries TRBV7-3 and TRBJ2-1; a possible D gene is TRBD1 (5 bases). Trimming removed 1 base at V and 5 bases at J, with 15 bases between. The CDR3 is 16 residues long. Germline CDR1 and CDR2: SGHTA and FQGTGA. The CDR3: CASSLNRQGMDNEQFF. The CDR3, as DNA: TGTGCCAGCAGCTTAAATCGGCAGGGCATGGACAATGAGCAGTTCTTC.

The CDR3 nucleotides are TGTGCCAGCAGCGTAGCTTTCGGACACCCCGGGACGGATACGCAGTATTTT. It translates to CASSVAFGHPGTDTQYF. This sequence joins TRBV9 and TRBJ2-3, with D perhaps given as TRBD1 or TRBD2 (5 bases each). Deletions cut 0 bases from V and 6 bases from J, with 20 bases between. The CDR3 has 17 residues. Germline V gene data show CDR1 as SGDLS and CDR2 as YYNGEE.

The genes are TRBV4-2 and TRBJ1-2; D is unresolved. V lost 1 base and J 3 bases, leaving 9 bases between the germline ends. The CDR3 runs to 14 residues. Germline lookup yields CDR1 LGHNA and CDR2 YNFKEQ. This CDR3 is CASSQGSADYGYTF. CDR3 nucleotides: TGTGCCAGCAGCCAAGGCTCGGCAGACTATGGCTACACCTTC.

This clone was recorded a few times. V gene TRBV4-3 combines with J gene TRBJ1-2; TRBD1 aligns across 9 bases. The CDR3 consists of 15 residues. J lost 6 bases, V lost 1 base, and 6 bases had no gene match. Germline-derived CDR1 and CDR2 are LGHNA and YSLEER. CDR3 amino acids: CASSQGTGDVNGYTF. For the CDR3, the DNA is TGCGCCAGCAGCCAAGGGACAGGGGATGTGAATGGCTACACCTTC.

The rearrangement joins TRBV6-4 to TRBJ1-6; D uncertain. Germline CDR1 is MRHNA and CDR2 is SNTAGT. Deletions cut 5 bases from V and 7 bases from J, with 9 bases between. The CDR3 consists of 13 residues. CDR3 DNA: TGTGCCAGCAGTCAATCAGGAAATTCACCCCTCCACTTT. Amino acid sequence: CASSQSGNSPLHF.

This chain uses TRBV5-5 with TRBJ1-2; D gene ambiguous. The length of the CDR3 is 14 residues. V lost 1 base, J lost 2 bases, and 9 bases lay in between. The V gene's germline CDR1 is SGHKS and CDR2 YYEKEE (reference sequence). The CDR3 region has the DNA TGTGCCAGCAGCTTGTCTACAAGCAACTATGGCTACACCTTC. Its translation: CASSLSTSNYGYTF.

The chain links TRBV2 to TRBJ1-2; D uncertain. CDR3 length equals 13 residues. CDR1 and CDR2 (germline): SNHLY, FYNNEI. V was cut by 4 bases and J by 4 bases, with 10 bases left in between. DNA of the CDR3: TGTGCCAGCAGTGTAGAAGAGGTCTATGGCTACACCTTC. Translated, it gives CASSVEEVYGYTF.

This chain connects TRBV18 to TRBJ2-2, with a weak D call TRBD2 (5 bases). This CDR3 spans 14 amino acids. Germline assignment: CDR1 KGHSH and CDR2 LQKENI. Trimming removed 5 bases from V and 0 bases from J, with 7 bases in between. CDR3 bases: TGTGCCAGCTCATGGGAGTCGAACACCGGGGAGCTGTTTTTT. Residues: CASSWESNTGELFF. The entire variable domain, with the rest obtained from reference TRBV18 and TRBJ2-2, is as follows: NAGVMQNPRHLVRRRGQEARLRCSPMKGHSHVYWYRQLPEEGLKFMVYLQKENIIDESGMPKERFSAEFPKEGPSILRIQQVVRGDSAAYFCASSWESNTGELFFGEGSRLTVL.

The V call is TRBV2, the J call TRBJ1-5, with 7 bases matching TRBD1. Germline-derived CDR1 and CDR2 are SNHLY and FYNNEI. Unmatched junction bases numbered 7, after V lost 8 bases and J lost 3 bases. The CDR3 sequence is 14 residues long. The CDR3 DNA follows: TGTGCCAGCGTCCAGGGGGGGAACAATCAGCCCCAGCATTTT. Protein product: CASVQGGNNQPQHF.

The V and J genes are TRBV6-1 and TRBJ2-7; TRBD1 might be the D (5 bases). The CDR3 extends over 15 amino acids. Looked up from germline, CDR1 is MNHNS and CDR2 is SASEGT. Trimming left V 3 bases short and J 0 bases short, with 12 bases between. This CDR3 reads CASSDQQGGSYEQYF. The CDR3 bases are TGTGCCAGCAGTGATCAGCAGGGCGGCTCCTACGAGCAGTACTTC.

This chain uses TRBV7-6 with TRBJ2-5, with 8 bases lining up with TRBD2. CDR3 length equals 15 residues. The germline V gene encodes CDR1 SGHVS and CDR2 FNYEAQ. V lost 5 bases and J lost 5; bases outside the gene matches: 10. The CDR3 spells CASSPQAGGWETQYF. CDR3 DNA: TGTGCCAGCAGCCCACAGGCGGGAGGTTGGGAGACCCAGTACTTC.